A selection of T cell receptor beta chains follows, all from one sample in a study of blood T cell repertoires in COVID-19. Here immunoSEQ multiplex PCR was the method, and the copy in TCRdb shows in-frame clones only, minus some. Of 310,000 or so clones in the sample, about nine tenths were seen once. Sequenced sample: PBMCs or T cells enriched from blood (not recorded which). The receptors originated from a woman under 30 who had recovered from COVID-19. Both conserved end residues are part of each CDR3.

TRBV28 CASRIWREGHEQYF
TRBV24-1 CATSDQRAGRKETQYF
TRBV6-1 CASSEVAGSNQPQHF
TRBV28 CASSFSGTGGETQYF
TRBV11-2 CASSLSGFTNEKLFF
TRBV7-3 CASSSDPSGRGNEQFF
TRBV5-4 CASSPRVAGDSRETQYF
TRBV10-2 CGTGGINTGELFF
TRBV5-1 CASSLTGDEQFF
TRBV9 CASSLYRAGGDYGYTF
TRBV7-9 CASSFGTGLAEQYF
TRBV25-1 CASSGNTGTGEAFF
TRBV7-9 CASSPPVTGELFF
TRBV5-1 CASSFEGSYTF
TRBV19 CASSIPPLAGGQETQYF
TRBV9 CASSVVAGGIDEQYF
TRBV6-5 CASSKGVSVTEAFF
TRBV6-5 CASSYSAGQGGYTF
TRBV27 CASSSAYRGDTEAFF
TRBV28 CASSSPLAHTDTQYF
TRBV5-1 CASSLGGGSQFF
TRBV11-2 CASSPRQTEHYGYTF
TRBV28 CASSTTRGYNSPLHF
TRBV3-1/TRBV3-2 CASSLAYNEQFF
TRBV28 CASSPNTGELFF
TRBV9 CASNRGESNQPQHF
TRBV12-3/TRBV12-4 CASSFVNYGYTF
TRBV28 CASTPGAVGQPQHF
TRBV5-4 CASSLDRDEKLFF
TRBV6-1 CASSDREPPSPAKNIQYF
TRBV19 CASSIQGAVYEQYF
TRBV4-1 CASSRQGSNQPQHF
TRBV11-2 CASSPRGSNYGYTF
TRBV9 CASSLTGEHGYTF
TRBV28 CASSPGRGWGGMVFSPLHF
TRBV27 CASSPWTYNSPLHF
TRBV28 CASSSHTGGMQAFF
TRBV30 CAWSVGSGYTF
TRBV30 CAWSVIGTGDGYTF
TRBV6-5 CASSFNRGGTEAFF
TRBV30 CAFRNPGTTYGYTF
TRBV4-1 CASSQVLVGTSTDTQYF
TRBV10-3 CAISRQGNSPLHF
TRBV27 CASSFSGTEAFF
TRBV5-6 CASSGEPTRYGYTF
TRBV18 CASSPGVGLDYGYTF
TRBV7-9 CASSRDYNYGYTF
TRBV9 CASSVDGTSGILQTQYF
TRBV5-4 CASSPLTGKDTEAFF
TRBV11-1 CASSLDGGGSTEAFF
TRBV5-6 CASSFLWPINQTGANVLTF
TRBV3-1/TRBV3-2 CASSQDLTTDQPQHF
TRBV30 CAWSPGTSNTGELFF
TRBV27 CASSLGPNYGYTF